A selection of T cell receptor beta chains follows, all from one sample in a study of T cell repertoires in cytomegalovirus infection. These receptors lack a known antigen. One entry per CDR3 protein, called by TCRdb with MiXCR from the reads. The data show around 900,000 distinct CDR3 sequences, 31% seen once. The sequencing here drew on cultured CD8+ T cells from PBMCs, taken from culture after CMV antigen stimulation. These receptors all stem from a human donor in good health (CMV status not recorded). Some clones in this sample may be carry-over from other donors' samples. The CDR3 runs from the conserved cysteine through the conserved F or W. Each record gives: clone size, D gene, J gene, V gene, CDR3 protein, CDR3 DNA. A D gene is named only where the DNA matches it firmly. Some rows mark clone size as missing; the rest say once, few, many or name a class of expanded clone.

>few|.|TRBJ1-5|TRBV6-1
CASSDLRKGAYQPQHF
TGTGCCAGCAGTGACCTCCGGAAGGGTGCGTATCAGCCCCAGCATTTT
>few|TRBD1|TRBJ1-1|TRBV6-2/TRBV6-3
CASSYQDRRAEAFF
TGTGCCAGCAGTTACCAGGACAGGCGAGCTGAAGCTTTCTTT
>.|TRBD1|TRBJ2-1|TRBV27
CASRQGVAVNEQFF
TGTGCCAGCAGACAGGGGGTCGCGGTCAATGAGCAGTTCTTC
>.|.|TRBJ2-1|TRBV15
CATSREQGRPVEQFF
TGTGCCACCAGCAGAGAACAGGGAAGGCCAGTTGAGCAGTTCTTC
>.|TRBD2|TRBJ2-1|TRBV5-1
CASSGSGGPVDEQFF
TGCGCCAGCAGCGGTAGCGGGGGGCCGGTGGATGAGCAGTTCTTC
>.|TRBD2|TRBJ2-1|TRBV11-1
CASSLPSPPKDGTSDYNEQFF
TGTGCCAGCAGCTTACCGTCCCCCCCAAAAGACGGGACTAGCGATTACAATGAGCAGTTCTTC
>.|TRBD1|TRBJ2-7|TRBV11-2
CVSTRTGVREQYF
TGTGTCAGCACCCGGACAGGGGTACGCGAGCAGTACTTC
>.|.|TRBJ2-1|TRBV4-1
CASSQGERTSYNEQFF
TGCGCCAGCAGCCAAGGGGAACGTACCTCCTACAATGAGCAGTTCTTC
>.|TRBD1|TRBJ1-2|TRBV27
CASSPTDRAFYGYTF
TGTGCCAGCTCCCCCACTGACAGGGCTTTCTATGGCTACACCTTC
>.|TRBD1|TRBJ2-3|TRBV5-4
CASSHRDRVSDTQYF
TGTGCCAGCAGCCACCGGGACAGGGTCTCAGATACGCAGTATTTT
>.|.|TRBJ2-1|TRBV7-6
CAFKTPYYNEQFF
TGTGCCTTTAAGACACCCTATTACAATGAGCAGTTCTTC
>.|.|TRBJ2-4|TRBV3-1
CASSQDGSGFLAKNIQYF
TGTGCCAGCAGCCAAGACGGGAGCGGGTTCCTAGCCAAAAACATTCAGTACTTC
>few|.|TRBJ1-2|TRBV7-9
CASSSYVIDTLGYTF
TGTGCCAGCAGCTCCTACGTGATCGACACTTTGGGCTACACCTTC
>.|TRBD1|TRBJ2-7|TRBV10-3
CAIGGQPPGPYGQYF
TGTGCCATCGGGGGACAGCCACCCGGACCCTACGGGCAGTACTTC
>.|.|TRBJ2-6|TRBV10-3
CAISEPDTISGANVLTF
TGTGCCATCAGTGAGCCAGATACAATCTCTGGGGCCAACGTCCTGACTTTC
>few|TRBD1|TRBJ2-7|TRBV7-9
CASSRPGQEGPTYEQYF
TGTGCCAGCAGCCGACCGGGACAGGAAGGACCTACCTACGAGCAGTACTTC
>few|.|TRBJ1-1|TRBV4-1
CASSQEVGWTEAFF
TGCGCCAGCAGCCAAGAAGTCGGGTGGACTGAAGCTTTCTTT
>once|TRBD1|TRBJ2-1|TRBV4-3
CASSHGQGVKRNEQFF
TGCGCCAGCAGCCACGGACAGGGGGTGAAGCGGAATGAGCAGTTCTTC
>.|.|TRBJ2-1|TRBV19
CASSIREGQGRNEQFF
TGTGCCAGTAGTATTCGGGAGGGACAGGGACGAAATGAGCAGTTCTTC
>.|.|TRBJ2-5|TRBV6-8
CASLGPVKTQYF
TGTGCCAGCCTAGGCCCGGTAAAGACCCAGTACTTC
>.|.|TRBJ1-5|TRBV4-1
CASSQEDGPNQPQHF
TGCGCCAGCAGCCAAGAAGACGGGCCTAATCAGCCCCAGCATTTT
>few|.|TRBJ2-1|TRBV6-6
CASSYSQDNEQFF
TGTGCCAGCAGTTACTCCCAGGACAATGAGCAGTTCTTC
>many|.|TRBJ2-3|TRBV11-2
CASSLNPQDTQYF
TGTGCCAGCAGCTTAAACCCCCAGGATACGCAGTATTTT
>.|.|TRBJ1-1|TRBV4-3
CASSQDGGGAPTEAFF
TGCGCCAGCAGCCAAGATGGGGGAGGTGCCCCCACTGAAGCTTTCTTT
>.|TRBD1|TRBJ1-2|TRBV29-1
CSVHGRDSYGYTF
TGCAGCGTCCACGGGAGGGACAGCTATGGCTACACCTTC
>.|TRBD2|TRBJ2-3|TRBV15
CATSRAGTSGKDTQYF
TGTGCCACCAGCAGAGCCGGGACTAGCGGGAAGGATACGCAGTATTTT
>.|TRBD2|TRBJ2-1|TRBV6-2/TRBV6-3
CASSYDGLAAYNEQFF
TGTGCCAGCAGTTACGACGGACTAGCGGCCTACAATGAGCAGTTCTTC
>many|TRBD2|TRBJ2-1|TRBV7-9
CASFSSRGDSYNEQFF
TGTGCCAGCTTCTCCTCTCGGGGGGACTCCTACAATGAGCAGTTCTTC
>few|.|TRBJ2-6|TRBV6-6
CASRRTGRSGANVLTF
TGTGCCAGCAGGAGAACGGGACGCTCTGGGGCCAACGTCCTGACTTTC
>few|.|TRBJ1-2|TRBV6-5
CASSPPGGRGDYGYTF
TGTGCCAGCAGTCCCCCCGGAGGTAGAGGGGACTATGGCTACACCTTC
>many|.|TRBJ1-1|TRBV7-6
CASSSGQGYKATEAFF
TGTGCCAGCAGCTCGGGCCAGGGGTATAAGGCCACTGAAGCTTTCTTT
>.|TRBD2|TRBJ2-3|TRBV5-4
CASSPAGLAGGKDTQYF
TGTGCCAGCAGCCCGGCCGGACTAGCGGGGGGGAAAGATACGCAGTATTTT
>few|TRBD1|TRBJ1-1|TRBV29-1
CSVDRGPNTEAFF
TGCAGCGTGGACAGGGGACCAAACACTGAAGCTTTCTTT
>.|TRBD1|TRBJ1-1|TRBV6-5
CASRDRIIKPEAFF
TGTGCCAGCAGGGACAGGATTATAAAACCTGAAGCTTTCTTT
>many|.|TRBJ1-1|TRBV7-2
CASSPEGGHTEAFF
TGTGCCAGCAGCCCCGAGGGGGGGCACACTGAAGCTTTCTTT
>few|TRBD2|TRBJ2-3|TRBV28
CASSLDRTSGGQDTQYF
TGTGCCAGCAGTTTAGACCGGACTAGCGGGGGCCAGGATACGCAGTATTTT
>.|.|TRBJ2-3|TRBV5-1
CASRPLEADTQYF
TGCGCCAGCAGGCCCCTGGAGGCAGATACGCAGTATTTT
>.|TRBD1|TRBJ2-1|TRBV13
CASSLGPDRTPDNEQFF
TGTGCCAGCAGCTTAGGCCCGGACAGGACGCCGGACAATGAGCAGTTCTTC
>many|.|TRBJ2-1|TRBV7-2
CASSPGGVGLSYNEQFF
TGTGCCAGCAGCCCGGGGGGCGTCGGTCTCTCCTACAATGAGCAGTTCTTC
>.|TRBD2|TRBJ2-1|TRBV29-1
CSVDPSGGAHEQFF
TGCAGCGTTGACCCCAGCGGGGGGGCCCATGAGCAGTTCTTC
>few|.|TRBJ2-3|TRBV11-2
CASSFPEQGGTDTQYF
TGTGCCAGCAGCTTCCCCGAGCAGGGAGGCACAGATACGCAGTATTTT
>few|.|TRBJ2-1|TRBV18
CASSPEGLGGLGEQFF
TGTGCCAGCTCACCAGAGGGTCTCGGCGGGTTGGGTGAGCAGTTCTTC
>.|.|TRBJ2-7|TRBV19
CASSERQDHYEQYF
TGTGCCAGTAGTGAGAGGCAGGACCACTACGAGCAGTACTTC
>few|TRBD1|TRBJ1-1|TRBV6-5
CASSYSVLTGMNTEAFF
TGTGCCAGCAGTTACTCGGTCCTGACAGGGATGAACACTGAAGCTTTCTTT
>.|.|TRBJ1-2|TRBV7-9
CAHGDRSYGYTF
TGTGCCCATGGAGACCGGAGCTATGGCTACACCTTC
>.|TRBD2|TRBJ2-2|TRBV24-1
CATSDRGGAGELFF
TGTGCCACCAGTGACCGCGGGGGGGCCGGGGAGCTGTTTTTT
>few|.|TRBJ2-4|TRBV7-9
CASSLRTIRDIQYF
TGTGCCAGCAGCTTAAGAACCATCAGGGACATTCAGTACTTC
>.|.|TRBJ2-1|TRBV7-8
CASSSGGFYNEQFF
TGTGCCAGCAGCTCGGGGGGCTTCTACAATGAGCAGTTCTTC
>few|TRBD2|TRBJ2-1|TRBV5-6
CASSLAVAGGTYNEQFF
TGTGCCAGCAGCTTGGCCGTAGCGGGGGGCACCTACAATGAGCAGTTCTTC
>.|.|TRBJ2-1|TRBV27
CASSFVGREQFF
TGTGCCAGCAGTTTTGTAGGCAGGGAGCAGTTCTTC
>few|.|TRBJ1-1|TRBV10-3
CAINEGLMNTEAFF
TGTGCCATCAATGAAGGGCTAATGAACACTGAAGCTTTCTTT